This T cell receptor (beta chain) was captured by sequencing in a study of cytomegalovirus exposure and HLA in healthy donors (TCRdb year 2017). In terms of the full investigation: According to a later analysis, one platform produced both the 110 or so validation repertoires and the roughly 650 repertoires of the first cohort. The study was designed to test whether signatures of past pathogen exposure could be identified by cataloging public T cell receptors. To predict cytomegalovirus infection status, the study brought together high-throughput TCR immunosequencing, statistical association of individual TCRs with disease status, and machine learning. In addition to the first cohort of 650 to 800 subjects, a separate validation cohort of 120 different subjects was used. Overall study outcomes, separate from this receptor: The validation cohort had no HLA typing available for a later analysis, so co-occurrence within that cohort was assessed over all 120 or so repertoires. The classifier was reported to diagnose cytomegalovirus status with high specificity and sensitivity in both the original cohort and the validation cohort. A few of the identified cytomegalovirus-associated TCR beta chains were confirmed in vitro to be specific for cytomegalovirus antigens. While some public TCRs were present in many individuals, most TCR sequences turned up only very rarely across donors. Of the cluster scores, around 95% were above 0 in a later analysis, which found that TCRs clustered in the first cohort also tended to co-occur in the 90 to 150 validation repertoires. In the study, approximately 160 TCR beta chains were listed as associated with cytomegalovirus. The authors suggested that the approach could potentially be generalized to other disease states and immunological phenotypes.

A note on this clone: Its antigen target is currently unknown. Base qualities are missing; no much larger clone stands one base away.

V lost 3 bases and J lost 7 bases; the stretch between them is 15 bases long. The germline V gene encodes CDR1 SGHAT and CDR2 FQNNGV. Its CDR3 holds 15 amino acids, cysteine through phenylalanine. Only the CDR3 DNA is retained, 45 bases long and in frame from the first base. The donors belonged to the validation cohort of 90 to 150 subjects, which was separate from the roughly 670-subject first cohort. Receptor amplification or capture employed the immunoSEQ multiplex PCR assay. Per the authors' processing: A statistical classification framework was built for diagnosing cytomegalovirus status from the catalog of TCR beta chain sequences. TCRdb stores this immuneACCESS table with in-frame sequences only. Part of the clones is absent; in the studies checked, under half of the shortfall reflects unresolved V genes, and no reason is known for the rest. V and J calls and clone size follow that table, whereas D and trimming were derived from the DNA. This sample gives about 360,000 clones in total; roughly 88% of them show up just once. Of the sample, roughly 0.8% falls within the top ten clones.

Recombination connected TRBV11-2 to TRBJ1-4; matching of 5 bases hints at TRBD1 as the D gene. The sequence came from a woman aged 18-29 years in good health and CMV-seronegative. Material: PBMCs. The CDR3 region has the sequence CASSLVGRVSEKLFF. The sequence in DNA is TGTGCCAGCAGCTTGGTCGGCAGGGTCTCTGAAAAACTGTTTTTT.